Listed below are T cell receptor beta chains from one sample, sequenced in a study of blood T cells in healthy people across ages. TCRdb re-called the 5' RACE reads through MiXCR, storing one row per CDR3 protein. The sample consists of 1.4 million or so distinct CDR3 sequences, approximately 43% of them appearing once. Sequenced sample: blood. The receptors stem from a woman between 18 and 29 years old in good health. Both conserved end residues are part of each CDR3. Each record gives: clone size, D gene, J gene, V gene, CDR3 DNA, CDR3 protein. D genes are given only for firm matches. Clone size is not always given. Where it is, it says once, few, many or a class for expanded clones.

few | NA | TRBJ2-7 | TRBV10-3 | TGTGCCATCCAGGACCGTACAGGGTTCTACGAGCAGTACTTC | CAIQDRTGFYEQYF
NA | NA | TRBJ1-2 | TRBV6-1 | TGTGCCAGCAGTGAACTCGGCCAGGGAAGTGGCTACACCTTC | CASSELGQGSGYTF
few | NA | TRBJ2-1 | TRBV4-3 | TGCGCCAGCAGCCAAGATTTCGGGGAAGTAGGTCCGAATGAGCAGTTCTTC | CASSQDFGEVGPNEQFF
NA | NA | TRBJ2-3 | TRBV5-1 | TGCGCCAGCAGCTCGGGTGCTAGCGCAGATACGCAGTATTTT | CASSSGASADTQYF
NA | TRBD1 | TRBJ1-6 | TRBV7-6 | TGTGCCAGCAGCCCAGGGGACAGGGCAAATTCACCCCTCCACTTT | CASSPGDRANSPLHF
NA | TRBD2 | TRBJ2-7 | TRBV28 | TGTGCCAGCAGCCTTACGGGGGGGGCCCGCTCCTACAATGAGCAGTACTTC | CASSLTGGARSYNEQYF
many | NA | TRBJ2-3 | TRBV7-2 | TGTGCCAGCAGCTTAGGTCGGGGGACTACAGATACGCAGTATTTT | CASSLGRGTTDTQYF
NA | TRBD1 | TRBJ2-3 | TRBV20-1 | TGCAGTGCTACGCCGGGACAGGGGGTGAAAGATGCGCAGTATTTT | CSATPGQGVKDAQYF
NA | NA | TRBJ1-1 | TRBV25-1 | TGTGCCAGCAGTGGGGGGTCAGCCAACACTGAAGCTTTCTTT | CASSGGSANTEAFF
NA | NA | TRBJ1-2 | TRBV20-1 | TGCAGTGCTTGGGATCCTAACTATGGCTACACCTTC | CSAWDPNYGYTF
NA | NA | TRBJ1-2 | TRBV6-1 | TGTGCCAGCAGTGAAGAGACCGCGGCATTTGGGGGCTACACCTTC | CASSEETAAFGGYTF
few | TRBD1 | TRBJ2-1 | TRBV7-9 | TGTGCCAGCAGTCACACTCCGGGACAGGGTCAAAATGAGCAGTTCTTC | CASSHTPGQGQNEQFF
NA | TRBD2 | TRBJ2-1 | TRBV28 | TGTGCCAGCAGCCCCCCCTTTGCGGGAGAGGACAATGAGCAGTTCTTC | CASSPPFAGEDNEQFF
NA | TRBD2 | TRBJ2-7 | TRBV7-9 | TGTGCCGGGTTAGGGACTAGCGTGTCCTACAATGAGCAGTACTTC | CAGLGTSVSYNEQYF
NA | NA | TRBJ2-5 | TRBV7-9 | TGTGCCAGCAGCTTAGGGTTCTACCGACAAGAGACCCAGTACTTC | CASSLGFYRQETQYF
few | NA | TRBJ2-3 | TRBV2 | TGTGCCAGCAGCGCCGGGACGTACCGTCCGGATACGCAGTATTTT | CASSAGTYRPDTQYF
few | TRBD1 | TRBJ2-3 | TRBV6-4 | TGTGCCAGCAGTGACTCGTCGGGGACAGGGGCAGATACGCAGTATTTT | CASSDSSGTGADTQYF
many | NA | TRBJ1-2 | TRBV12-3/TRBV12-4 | TGTGCCAGCAGTTTAACTCGTACACAGAACTATGGCTACACCTTC | CASSLTRTQNYGYTF
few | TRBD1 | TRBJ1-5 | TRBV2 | TGTGCCAGCAGTGAGACGACAGGGAATCAGCCCCAGCATTTT | CASSETTGNQPQHF
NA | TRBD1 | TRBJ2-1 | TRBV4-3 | TGCGCCAGCAGCCAAGATCTTTCACAGGGGGCCTCCTTCAATGAGCAGTTCTTC | CASSQDLSQGASFNEQFF
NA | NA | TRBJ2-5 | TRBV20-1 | TGCAGTGCTCACGACAGGAGGGAGACCCAGTACTTC | CSAHDRRETQYF
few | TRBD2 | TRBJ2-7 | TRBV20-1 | TGCAGTGCTATCAGGGCCTCCTTACTCGCCGGGACTAGAATTTACTACGAGCAGTACTTC | CSAIRASLLAGTRIYYEQYF
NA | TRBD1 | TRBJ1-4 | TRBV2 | TGTGCCAGCAAGGGCAGGGGGGAAAAACTGTTTTTT | CASKGRGEKLFF
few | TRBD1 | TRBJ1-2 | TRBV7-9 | TGTGCCAGCAGCTTAGTGGGACAGGAATATGGCTACACCTTC | CASSLVGQEYGYTF
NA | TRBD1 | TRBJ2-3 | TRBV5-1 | TGCGCCAGCAGCTTATCCGGGGACAGGCAGTATTTT | CASSLSGDRQYF
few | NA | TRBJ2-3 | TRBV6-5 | TGTGCCAGCAGTTCCCTCCTGGGCAGAGGGACAAATACGCAGTATTTT | CASSSLLGRGTNTQYF
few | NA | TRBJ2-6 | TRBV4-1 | TGCGCCAGCAGCCCAACCATCTCTGGGGCCAACGTCCTGACTTTC | CASSPTISGANVLTF